The clone carrying this TCR beta chain was seen many times. Looked up from germline, CDR1 is MNHNY and CDR2 is SVGAGI (reference sequence). V shed 0 bases and J shed 10 bases, with 7 bases lying between them. The CDR3 consists of 13 residues. This record belongs to a study of low-dose radiotherapy and immunotherapy resistance in tumors. Both TCRalpha and TCRbeta chains were reverse transcribed with V-gene-specific primers. TCRs were amplified for roughly 20 PCR cycles with a constant-region primer and V-primer adapter. MiXCR was run by TCRdb on the reads, yielding one entry per CDR3 protein. The repertoire holds about 64,000 distinct CDR3 sequences, with more than 20% as singletons. Time point: before trial treatment. Those eligible were patients bearing advanced solid tumors lacking tumor-infiltrating lymphocytes.

The chain combines TRBV6-6 with TRBJ1-6; D ambiguous. The source of this sequence is a male donor with rectosigmoid adenocarcinoma. The sample consisted of PBMCs, taken before treatment. The CDR3 here is CASSYSLSSPLHF. The CDR3 DNA is TGTGCCAGCAGTTACTCGTTGAGCTCACCCCTCCACTTT.